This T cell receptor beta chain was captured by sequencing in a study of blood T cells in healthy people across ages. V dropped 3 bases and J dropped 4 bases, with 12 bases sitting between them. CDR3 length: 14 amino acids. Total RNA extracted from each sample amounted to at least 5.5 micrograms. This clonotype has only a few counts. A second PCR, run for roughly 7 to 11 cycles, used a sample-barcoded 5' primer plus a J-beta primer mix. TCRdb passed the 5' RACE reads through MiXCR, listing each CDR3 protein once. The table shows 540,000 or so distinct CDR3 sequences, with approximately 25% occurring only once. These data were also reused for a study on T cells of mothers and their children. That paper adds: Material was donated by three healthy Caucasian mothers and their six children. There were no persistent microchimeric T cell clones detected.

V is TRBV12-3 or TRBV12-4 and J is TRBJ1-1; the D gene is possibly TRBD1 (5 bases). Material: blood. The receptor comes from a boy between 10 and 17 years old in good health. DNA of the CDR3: TGTGCCAGCAGTTTCGGGGCCTCGGTCACTGAAGCTTTCTTT. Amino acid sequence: CASSFGASVTEAFF.